This T cell receptor (beta chain) appears in the sequencing data of a study of blood T cell repertoires in COVID-19. Libraries were prepared by immunoSEQ multiplex PCR; TCRdb keeps only in-frame clonotypes and omits some of them. The sample shows approximately 200,000 clones, 75% to 90% of them seen only once. Germline CDR1 reads SGHAT; CDR2 reads FQNNGV. The CDR3 runs to 15 residues. Trimming removed 4 bases from V and 8 bases from J; junction bases left unmatched: 7. Sequencing was done on a sample of PBMCs or T cells enriched from blood (not recorded which). The sequence came from a woman in her twenties or thirties who had recovered from COVID-19. The chain employs TRBV11-2 and TRBJ1-4; 10 nucleotides align to TRBD1. In DNA form, the CDR3 reads TGTGCCAGCAGCTGGGGACAGGGGACGGCCGAAAAACTGTTTTTT. Protein sequence: CASSWGQGTAEKLFF.